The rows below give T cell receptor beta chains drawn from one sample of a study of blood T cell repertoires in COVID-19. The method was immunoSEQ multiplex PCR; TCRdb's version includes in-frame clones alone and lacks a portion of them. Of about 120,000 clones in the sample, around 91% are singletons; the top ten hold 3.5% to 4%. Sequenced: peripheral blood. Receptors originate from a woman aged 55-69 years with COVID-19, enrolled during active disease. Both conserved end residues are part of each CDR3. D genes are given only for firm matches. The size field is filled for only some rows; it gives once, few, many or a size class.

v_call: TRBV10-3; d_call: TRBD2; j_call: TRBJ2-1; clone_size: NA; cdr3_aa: CAISESSGGGSYNEQFF; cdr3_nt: TGTGCCATCAGTGAGTCGTCCGGGGGGGGCTCCTACAATGAGCAGTTCTTC
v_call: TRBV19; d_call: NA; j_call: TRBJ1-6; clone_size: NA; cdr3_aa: CASSIGIIFAPGISPLHF; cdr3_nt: TGTGCCAGTAGTATTGGGATAATCTTCGCCCCAGGGATATCACCCCTCCACTTT
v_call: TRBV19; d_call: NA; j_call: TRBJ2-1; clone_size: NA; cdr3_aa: CASSILRRGAGQFF; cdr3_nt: TGTGCCAGTAGTATCCTAAGACGGGGGGCCGGGCAGTTCTTC
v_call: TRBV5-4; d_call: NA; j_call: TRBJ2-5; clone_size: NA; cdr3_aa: CASSFFGRWKTQYF; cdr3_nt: TGTGCCAGCAGCTTCTTCGGCAGGTGGAAGACCCAGTACTTC
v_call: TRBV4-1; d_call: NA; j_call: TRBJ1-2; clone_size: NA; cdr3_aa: CASSQYDTGVHNYGYTF; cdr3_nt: TGCGCCAGCAGCCAATACGACACGGGGGTACATAACTATGGCTACACCTTC
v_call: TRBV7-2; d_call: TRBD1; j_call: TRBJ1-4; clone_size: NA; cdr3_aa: CASSLQQGAGNEKLFF; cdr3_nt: TGTGCCAGCAGCTTACAACAGGGGGCTGGTAATGAAAAACTGTTTTTT
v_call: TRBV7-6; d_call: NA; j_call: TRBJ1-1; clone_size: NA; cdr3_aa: CASSLPTGNTEAFF; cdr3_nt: TGTGCCAGCAGCCTCCCCACCGGGAACACTGAAGCTTTCTTT
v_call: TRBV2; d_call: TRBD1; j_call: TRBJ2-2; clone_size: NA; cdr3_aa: CASSVQGAIAGELFF; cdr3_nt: TGTGCCAGCAGTGTACAGGGGGCGATCGCCGGGGAGCTGTTTTTT
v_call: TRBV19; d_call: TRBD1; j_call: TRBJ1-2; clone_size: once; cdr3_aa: CASSRQGWNGYTF; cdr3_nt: TGTGCCAGTAGCCGACAGGGCTGGAATGGCTACACCTTC
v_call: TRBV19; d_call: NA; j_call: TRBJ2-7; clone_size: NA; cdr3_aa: CASSRSVNSYEQYF; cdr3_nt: TGTGCCAGTAGCCGGTCGGTGAACTCCTACGAGCAGTACTTC
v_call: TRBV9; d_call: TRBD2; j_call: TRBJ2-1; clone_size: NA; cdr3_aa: CASSVGGSGGAATYNEQFF; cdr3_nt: TGTGCCAGCAGCGTAGGTGGTAGCGGGGGGGCAGCCACCTACAATGAGCAGTTCTTC
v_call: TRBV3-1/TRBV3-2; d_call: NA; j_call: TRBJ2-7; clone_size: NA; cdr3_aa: CASSKPGDEQYF; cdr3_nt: TGTGCCAGCAGCAAACCAGGGGACGAGCAGTACTTC
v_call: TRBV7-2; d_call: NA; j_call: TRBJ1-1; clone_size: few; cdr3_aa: CASSLDPGGTEAFF; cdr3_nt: TGTGCCAGCAGCTTAGACCCGGGGGGTACTGAAGCTTTCTTT
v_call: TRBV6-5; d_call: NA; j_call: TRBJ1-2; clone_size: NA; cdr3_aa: CASSPAGQHYGYTF; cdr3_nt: TGTGCCAGCAGTCCCGCAGGACAACACTATGGCTACACCTTC
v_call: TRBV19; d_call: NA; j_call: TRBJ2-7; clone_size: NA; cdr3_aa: CASSIRQSYEQYF; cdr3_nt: TGTGCCAGTAGTATTCGACAGTCCTACGAGCAGTACTTC
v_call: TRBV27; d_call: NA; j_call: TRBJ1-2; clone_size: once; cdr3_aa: CASRPGGAVGGYTF; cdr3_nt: TGTGCCAGCAGGCCCGGGGGGGCGGTTGGTGGCTACACCTTC
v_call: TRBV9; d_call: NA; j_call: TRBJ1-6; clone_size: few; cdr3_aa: CASSVDPSRRTRRSPLHF; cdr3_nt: TGTGCCAGCAGCGTAGATCCCAGTAGACGTACACGGAGGTCACCCCTCCACTTT
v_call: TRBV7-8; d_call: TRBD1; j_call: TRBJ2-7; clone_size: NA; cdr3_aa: CASSSPETGDYEQYF; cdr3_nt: TGTGCCAGCAGCTCCCCTGAGACAGGGGACTACGAGCAGTACTTC
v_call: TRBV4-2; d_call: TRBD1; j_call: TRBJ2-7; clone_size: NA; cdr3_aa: CASSQVSGQASYEQYF; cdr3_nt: TGTGCCAGCAGCCAAGTATCCGGACAGGCGTCCTACGAGCAGTACTTC
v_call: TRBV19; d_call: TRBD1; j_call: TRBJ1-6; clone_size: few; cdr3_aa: CASTRDRVAYNSPLHF; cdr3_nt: TGTGCCAGTACTAGGGACAGGGTAGCCTATAATTCACCCCTCCACTTT
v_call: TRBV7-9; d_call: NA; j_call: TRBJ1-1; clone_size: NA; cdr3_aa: CASSLAEGKLFF; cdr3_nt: TGTGCCAGCAGCTTAGCGGAGGGGAAGCTTTTCTTT
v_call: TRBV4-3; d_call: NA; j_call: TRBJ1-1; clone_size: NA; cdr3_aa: CASSQDRRQGLPEAFF; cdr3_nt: TGCGCCAGCAGCCAAGATCGTCGGCAGGGCCTCCCTGAAGCTTTCTTT
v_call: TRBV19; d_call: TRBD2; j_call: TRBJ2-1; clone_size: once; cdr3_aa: CASKARGEYNEQFF; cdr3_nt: TGTGCCAGTAAGGCCCGGGGGGAGTACAATGAGCAGTTCTTC
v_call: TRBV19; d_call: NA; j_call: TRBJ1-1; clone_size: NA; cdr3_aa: CASSMKVGGLVNTEAFF; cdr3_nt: TGTGCCAGTAGTATGAAGGTGGGGGGGTTAGTGAACACTGAAGCTTTCTTT
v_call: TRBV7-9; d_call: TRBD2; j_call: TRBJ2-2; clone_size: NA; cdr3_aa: CASSQTSGATGELFF; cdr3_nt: TGTGCCAGCAGCCAGACTAGCGGGGCAACCGGGGAGCTGTTTTTT
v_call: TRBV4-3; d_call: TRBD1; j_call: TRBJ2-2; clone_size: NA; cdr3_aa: CASSQGQGAGELFF; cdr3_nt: TGCGCCAGCAGCCAGGGCCAGGGGGCCGGGGAGCTGTTTTTT
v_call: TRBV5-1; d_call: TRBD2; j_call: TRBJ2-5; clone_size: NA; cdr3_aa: CASSLRLAGGQEETQYF; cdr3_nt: TGCGCCAGCAGCTTACGACTAGCGGGGGGACAAGAAGAGACCCAGTACTTC
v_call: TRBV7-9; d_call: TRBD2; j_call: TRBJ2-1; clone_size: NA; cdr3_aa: CASSLALSGGLVSYNEQFF; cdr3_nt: TGTGCCAGCAGCTTAGCGCTAAGCGGGGGCCTGGTCTCCTACAATGAGCAGTTCTTC